In this sample, the clone carrying this T cell receptor (beta chain) is medium-sized. Its antigen is unknown. The sample's treatment: roughly 10-day PBMC culture with coronavirus spike peptide pools or control peptides (ViraFEST assay). Expansion of antigen-specific T cells with peptide pools by ViraFEST preceded sequencing of TCRs. These data belong to a study of vaccination and CD4 T cells after COVID-19. Germline V lookup: CDR1 MNHNS, CDR2 SASEGT. This CDR3 contains 12 residues. V lost 11 bases to trimming and J lost 2 bases, with 10 bases between them. Regarding the study as a whole: Median reactive clonotypes, those recognizing SARS-CoV-2, rose from approximately 23 to 38, not significantly.

The study sequenced cultured CD4+ T cell DNA using the Oncomine TCR Beta short-read assay. After culture, CD4+ T cells served as the source for genomic DNA extraction. MiXCR, run by TCRdb on the PCR reads, gives a single entry per CDR3 protein. In the table there are roughly 11,000 distinct CDR3 sequences, 40% to 50% of which are singletons. The sample taken for sequencing was CD4+ T cells from blood, cultured in vitro. This sequence was found in a human donor who had recovered from COVID-19. V is TRBV6-1 and J is TRBJ1-3; no firm D call. Here the CDR3 reads CAARSAGNTIYF. Here the CDR3 DNA reads TGTGCCGCTCGAAGTGCTGGAAACACCATATATTTT.